This T cell receptor (beta chain) was sequenced in a study of blood T cell repertoires in COVID-19. As for the study in general: Some COVID-19 samples were acute and others convalescent; all came from the United States, Italy and Spain. Sources were T cells, B-cell-depleted T cells, or PBMCs; the material itself was cDNA or gDNA.

CDR3 length: 14 residues. CDR1 LGHNA and CDR2 YSLEER come from the germline V gene. V was clipped by 3 bases and J by 9 bases; unmatched bases: 6. The table lists this clone with a count of one. Source study methods: Quantification of nucleated cells was approximated via reference gene primer amplification. Clones were read by immunoSEQ multiplex PCR, and TCRdb kept only the in-frame ones, dropping some. Clone size and the V and J calls come from that table; the DNA yielded D and trimming. The table has about 210,000 clones, more than 65% seen once. The sequence was collected from a man between 40 and 49 years old who had recovered from COVID-19. Sequencing input: peripheral blood. The chain links TRBV4-3 to TRBJ1-5, with 9 bases that match TRBD1. The CDR3 sequence: CASSQEGTGTPQHF. CDR3 sequence (DNA): TGCGCCAGCAGCCAGGAGGGGACAGGGACGCCCCAGCATTTT.